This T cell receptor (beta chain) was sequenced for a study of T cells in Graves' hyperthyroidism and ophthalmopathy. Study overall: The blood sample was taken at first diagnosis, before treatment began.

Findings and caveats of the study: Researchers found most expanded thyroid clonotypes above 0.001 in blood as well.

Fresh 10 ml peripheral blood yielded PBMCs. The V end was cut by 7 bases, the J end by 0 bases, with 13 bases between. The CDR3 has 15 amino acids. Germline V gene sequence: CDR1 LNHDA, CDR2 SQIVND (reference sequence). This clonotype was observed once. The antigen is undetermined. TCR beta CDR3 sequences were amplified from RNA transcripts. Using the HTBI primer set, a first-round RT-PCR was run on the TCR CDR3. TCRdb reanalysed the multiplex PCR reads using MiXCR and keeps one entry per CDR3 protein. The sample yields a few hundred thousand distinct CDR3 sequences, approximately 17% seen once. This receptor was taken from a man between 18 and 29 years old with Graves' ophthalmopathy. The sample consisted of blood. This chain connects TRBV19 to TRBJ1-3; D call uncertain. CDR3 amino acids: CASISGWDSGNTIYF. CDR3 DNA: TGTGCCAGTATTTCAGGTTGGGACTCTGGAAACACCATATATTTT.